This T cell receptor (beta chain) was sequenced for a study of T-cell memory formation after mild COVID-19. About the study: The TCR clusters were mostly specific to one donor.

A single record per CDR3 protein comes from TCRdb applying MiXCR to the 5' RACE reads. The profile covers fewer than 200,000 distinct CDR3 sequences, with over 10% appearing a single time and 2.5% to 3.5% taken by the ten largest. The sample comprised PBMCs or a T cell subset sorted from them (not recorded which). This TCR derives from a man between 18 and 29 years old who had mild COVID-19 (a few samples of this study predate the infection). Cell type and time point are not known.

The CDR3 bases are TGTGCCAGCTCACCTAATGTGGGGGGGAACACTGAAGCTTTCTTT. Translated, it gives CASSPNVGGNTEAFF. The genes are TRBV18 and TRBJ1-1; possibly TRBD1 for D (5 bases). V gave up 3 bases and J gave up 1 base, with 12 bases separating them. Germline CDR1 is KGHSH and CDR2 is LQKENI. The CDR3 has 15 amino acids.